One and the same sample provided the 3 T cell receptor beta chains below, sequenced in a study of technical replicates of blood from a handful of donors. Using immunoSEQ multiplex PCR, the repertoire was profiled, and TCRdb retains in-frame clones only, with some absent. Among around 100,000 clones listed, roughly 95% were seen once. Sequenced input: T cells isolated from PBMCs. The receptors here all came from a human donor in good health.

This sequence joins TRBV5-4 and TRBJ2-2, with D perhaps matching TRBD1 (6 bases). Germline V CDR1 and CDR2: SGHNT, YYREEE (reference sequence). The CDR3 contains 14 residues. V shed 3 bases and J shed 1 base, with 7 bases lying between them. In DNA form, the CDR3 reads TGTGCCAGCAGCTGGGGACAGAACACCGGGGAGCTGTTTTTT. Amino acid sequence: CASSWGQNTGELFF. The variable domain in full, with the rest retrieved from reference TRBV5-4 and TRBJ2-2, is ETGVTQSPTHLIKTRGQQVTLRCSSQSGHNTVSWYQQALGQGPQFIFQYYREEENGRGNFPPRFSGLQFPNYSSELNVNALELDDSALYLCASSWGQNTGELFFGEGSRLTVL.

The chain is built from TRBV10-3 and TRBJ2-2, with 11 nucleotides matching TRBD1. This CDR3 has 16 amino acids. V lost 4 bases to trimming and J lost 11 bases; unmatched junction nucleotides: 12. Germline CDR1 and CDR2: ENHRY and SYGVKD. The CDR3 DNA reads TGTGCCATCAGTGTAGGGACAGGGGGTGGCCCTACCGAGCTGTTTTTT. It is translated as CAISVGTGGGPTELFF.

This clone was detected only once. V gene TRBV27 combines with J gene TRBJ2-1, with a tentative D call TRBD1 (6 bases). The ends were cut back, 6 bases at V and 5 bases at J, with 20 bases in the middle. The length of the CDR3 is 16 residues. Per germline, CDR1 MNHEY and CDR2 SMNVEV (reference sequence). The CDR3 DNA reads TGTGCCAGCAGCCGTCAGGGGCTAGTCGGACACAATGAGCAGTTCTTC. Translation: CASSRQGLVGHNEQFF.